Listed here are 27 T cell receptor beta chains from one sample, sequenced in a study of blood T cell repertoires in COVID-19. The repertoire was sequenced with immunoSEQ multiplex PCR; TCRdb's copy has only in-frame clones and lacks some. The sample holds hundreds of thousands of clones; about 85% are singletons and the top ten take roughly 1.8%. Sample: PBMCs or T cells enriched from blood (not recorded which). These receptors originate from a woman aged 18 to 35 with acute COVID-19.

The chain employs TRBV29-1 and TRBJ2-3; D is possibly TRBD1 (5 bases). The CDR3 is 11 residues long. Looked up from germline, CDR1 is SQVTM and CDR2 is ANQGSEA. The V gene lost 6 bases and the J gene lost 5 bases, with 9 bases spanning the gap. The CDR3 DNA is TGCAGCGTCGGACAATTAGATACGCAGTATTTT. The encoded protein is CSVGQLDTQYF.

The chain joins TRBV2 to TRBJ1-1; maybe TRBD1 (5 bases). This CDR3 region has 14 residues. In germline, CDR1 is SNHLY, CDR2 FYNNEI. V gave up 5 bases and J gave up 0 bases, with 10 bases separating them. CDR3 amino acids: CASSTDSVNTEAFF. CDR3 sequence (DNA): TGTGCCAGCAGTACTGACAGCGTGAACACTGAAGCTTTCTTT.

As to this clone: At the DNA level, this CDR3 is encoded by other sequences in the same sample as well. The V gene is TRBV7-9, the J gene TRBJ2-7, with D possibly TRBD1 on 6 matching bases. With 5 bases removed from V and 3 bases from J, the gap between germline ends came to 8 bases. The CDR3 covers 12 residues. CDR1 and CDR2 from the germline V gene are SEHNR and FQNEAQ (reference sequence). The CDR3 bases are TGTGCCAGCAGCAGGACAGACTACGAGCAGTACTTC. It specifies CASSRTDYEQYF.

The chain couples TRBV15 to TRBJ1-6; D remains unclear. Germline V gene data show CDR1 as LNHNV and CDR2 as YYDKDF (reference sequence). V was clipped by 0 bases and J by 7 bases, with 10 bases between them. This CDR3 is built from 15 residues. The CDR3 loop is CATSRDRVGNSPLHF. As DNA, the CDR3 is TGTGCCACCAGCAGAGATCGGGTAGGAAATTCACCCCTCCACTTT.

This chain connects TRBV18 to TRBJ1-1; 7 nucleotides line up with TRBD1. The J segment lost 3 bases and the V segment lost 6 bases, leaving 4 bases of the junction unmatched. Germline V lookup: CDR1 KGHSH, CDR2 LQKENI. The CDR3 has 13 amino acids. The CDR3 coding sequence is TGTGCCAGCTCGCTACAGGGGTACACTGAAGCTTTCTTT. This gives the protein CASSLQGYTEAFF.

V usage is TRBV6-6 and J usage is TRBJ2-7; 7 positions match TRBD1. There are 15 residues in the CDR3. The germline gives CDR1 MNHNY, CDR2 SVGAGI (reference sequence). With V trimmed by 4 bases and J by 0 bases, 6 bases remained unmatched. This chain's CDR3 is CASSSWTGRSYEQYF. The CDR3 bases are TGTGCCAGCAGTTCCTGGACAGGACGCTCCTACGAGCAGTACTTC.

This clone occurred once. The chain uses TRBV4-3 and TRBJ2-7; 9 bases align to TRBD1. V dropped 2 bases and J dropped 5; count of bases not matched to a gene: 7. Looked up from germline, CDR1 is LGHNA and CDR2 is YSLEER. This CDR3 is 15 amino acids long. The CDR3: CASSQSGTGLDEQYF. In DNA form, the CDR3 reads TGCGCCAGCAGCCAATCCGGGACAGGGTTGGACGAGCAGTACTTC.

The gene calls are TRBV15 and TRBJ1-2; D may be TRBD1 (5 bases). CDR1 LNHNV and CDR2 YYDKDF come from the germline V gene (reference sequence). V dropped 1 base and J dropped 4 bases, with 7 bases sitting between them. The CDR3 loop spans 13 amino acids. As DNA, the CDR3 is TGTGCCACCAGCAGAGGCCAGGGCTATGGCTACACCTTC. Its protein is CATSRGQGYGYTF. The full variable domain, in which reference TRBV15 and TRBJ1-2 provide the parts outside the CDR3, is DAMVIQNPRYQVTQFGKPVTLSCSQTLNHNVMYWYQQKSSQAPKLLFHYYDKDFNNEADTPDNFQSRRPNTSFCFLDIRSPGLGDTAMYLCATSRGQGYGYTFGSGTRLTVV.

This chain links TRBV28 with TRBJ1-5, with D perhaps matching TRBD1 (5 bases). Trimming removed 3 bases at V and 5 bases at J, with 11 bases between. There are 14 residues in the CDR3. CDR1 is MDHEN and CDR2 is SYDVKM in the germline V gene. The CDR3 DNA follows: TGTGCCAGCAGTTTCGACAGCCTCCATCAGCCCCAGCATTTT. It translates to CASSFDSLHQPQHF.

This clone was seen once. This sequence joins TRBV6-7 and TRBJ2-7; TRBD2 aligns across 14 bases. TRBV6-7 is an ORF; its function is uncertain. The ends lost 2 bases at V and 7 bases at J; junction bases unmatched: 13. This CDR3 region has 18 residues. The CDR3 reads CASSYPKTSGRALREQYF. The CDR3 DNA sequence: TGTGCCAGCAGTTACCCCAAGACTAGCGGGAGGGCCTTACGAGAGCAGTACTTC.

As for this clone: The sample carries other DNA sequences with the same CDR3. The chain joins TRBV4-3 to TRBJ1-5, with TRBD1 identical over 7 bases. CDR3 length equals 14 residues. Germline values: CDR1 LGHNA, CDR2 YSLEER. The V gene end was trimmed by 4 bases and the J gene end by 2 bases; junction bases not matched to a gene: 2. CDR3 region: CASSLGQGNQPQHF. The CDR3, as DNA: TGCGCCAGCAGCCTAGGACAGGGCAATCAGCCCCAGCATTTT.

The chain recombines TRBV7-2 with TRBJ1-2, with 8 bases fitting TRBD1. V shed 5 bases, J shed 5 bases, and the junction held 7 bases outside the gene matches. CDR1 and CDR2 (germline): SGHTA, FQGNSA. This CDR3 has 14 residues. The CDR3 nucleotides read TGTGCCAGCAGCCCCTCCGGACAGGGATATGGCTACACCTTC. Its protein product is CASSPSGQGYGYTF.

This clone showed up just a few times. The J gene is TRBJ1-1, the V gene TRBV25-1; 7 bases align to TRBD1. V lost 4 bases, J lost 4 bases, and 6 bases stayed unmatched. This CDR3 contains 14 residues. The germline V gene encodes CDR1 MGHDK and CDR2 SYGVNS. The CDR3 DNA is TGTGCCAGCAGTGGACTTAGACAGGGCACTGAAGCTTTCTTT. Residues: CASSGLRQGTEAFF.

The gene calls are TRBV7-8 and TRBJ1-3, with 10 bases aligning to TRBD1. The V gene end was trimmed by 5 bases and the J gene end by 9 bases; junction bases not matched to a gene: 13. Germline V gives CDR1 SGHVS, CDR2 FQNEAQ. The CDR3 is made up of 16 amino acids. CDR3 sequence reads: CASSPRTGGSSSTIYF. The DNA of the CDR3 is TGTGCCAGCAGCCCTCGGACAGGGGGTTCCTCTAGCACCATATATTTT.

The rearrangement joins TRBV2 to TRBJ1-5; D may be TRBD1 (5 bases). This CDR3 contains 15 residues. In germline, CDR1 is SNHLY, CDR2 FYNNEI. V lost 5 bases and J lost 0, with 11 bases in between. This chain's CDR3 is CASSRGAYSNQPQHF. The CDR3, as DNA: TGTGCCAGCAGTCGCGGGGCGTATAGCAATCAGCCCCAGCATTTT.

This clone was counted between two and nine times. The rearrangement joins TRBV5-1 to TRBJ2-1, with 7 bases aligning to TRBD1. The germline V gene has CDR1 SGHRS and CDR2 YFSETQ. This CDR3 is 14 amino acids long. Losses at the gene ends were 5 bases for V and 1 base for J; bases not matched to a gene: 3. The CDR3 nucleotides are TGCGCCAGCAGTCTGGACAGGTCCTACAATGAGCAGTTCTTC. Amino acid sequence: CASSLDRSYNEQFF.

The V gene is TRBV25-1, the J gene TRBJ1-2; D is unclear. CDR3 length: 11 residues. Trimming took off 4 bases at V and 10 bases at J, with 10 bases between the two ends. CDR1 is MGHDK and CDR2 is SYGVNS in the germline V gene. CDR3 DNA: TGTGCCAGCAGTGGCCACCGGGACTACACCTTC. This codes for CASSGHRDYTF.

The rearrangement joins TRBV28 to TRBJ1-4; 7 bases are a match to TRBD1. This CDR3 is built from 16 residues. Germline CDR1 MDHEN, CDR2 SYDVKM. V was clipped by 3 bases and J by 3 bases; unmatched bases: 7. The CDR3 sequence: CASSFYRDRPNEKLFF. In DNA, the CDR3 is TGTGCCAGCAGTTTTTATCGGGACAGACCTAATGAAAAACTGTTTTTT.

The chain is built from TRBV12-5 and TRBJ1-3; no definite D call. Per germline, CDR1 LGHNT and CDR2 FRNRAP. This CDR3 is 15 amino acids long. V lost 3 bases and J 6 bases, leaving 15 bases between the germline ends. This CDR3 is CASGFSAGEENTIYF. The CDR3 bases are TGTGCTAGTGGTTTTAGCGCGGGCGAGGAAAACACCATATATTTT.

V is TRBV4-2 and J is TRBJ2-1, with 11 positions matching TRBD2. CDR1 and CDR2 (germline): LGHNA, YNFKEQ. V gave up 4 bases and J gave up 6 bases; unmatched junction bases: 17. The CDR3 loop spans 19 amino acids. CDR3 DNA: TGTGCCAGCAGCCCCAATCCTATAGCGGGGGGGCCCTTTAGCAATGAGCAGTTCTTC. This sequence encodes CASSPNPIAGGPFSNEQFF.

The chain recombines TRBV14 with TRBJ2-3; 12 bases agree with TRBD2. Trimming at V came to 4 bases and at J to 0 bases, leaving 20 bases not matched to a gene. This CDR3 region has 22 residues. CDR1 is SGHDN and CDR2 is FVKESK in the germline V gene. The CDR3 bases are TGTGCCAGCAGCCGCCAACTCCCGGGACTAGCGGGCCTATTCCGTAGCACAGATACGCAGTATTTT. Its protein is CASSRQLPGLAGLFRSTDTQYF.

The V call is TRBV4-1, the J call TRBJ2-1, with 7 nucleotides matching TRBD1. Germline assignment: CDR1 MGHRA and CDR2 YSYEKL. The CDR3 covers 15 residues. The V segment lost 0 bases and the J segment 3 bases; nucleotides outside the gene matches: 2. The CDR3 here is CASSQDQGVYNEQFF. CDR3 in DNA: TGCGCCAGCAGCCAAGATCAGGGGGTCTACAATGAGCAGTTCTTC.

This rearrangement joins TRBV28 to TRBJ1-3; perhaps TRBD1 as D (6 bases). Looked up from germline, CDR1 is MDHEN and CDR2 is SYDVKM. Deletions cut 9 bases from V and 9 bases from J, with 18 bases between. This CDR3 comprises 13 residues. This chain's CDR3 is CASIQGVGATIYF. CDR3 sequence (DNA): TGTGCCAGTATACAGGGAGTAGGGGCCACCATATATTTT.

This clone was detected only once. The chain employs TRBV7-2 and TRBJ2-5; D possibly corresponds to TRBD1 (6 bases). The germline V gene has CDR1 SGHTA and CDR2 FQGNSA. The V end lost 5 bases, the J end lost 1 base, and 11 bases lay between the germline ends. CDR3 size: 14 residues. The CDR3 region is CASSLNRAQETQYF. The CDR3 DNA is TGTGCCAGCAGCCTTAACAGGGCCCAAGAGACCCAGTACTTC.

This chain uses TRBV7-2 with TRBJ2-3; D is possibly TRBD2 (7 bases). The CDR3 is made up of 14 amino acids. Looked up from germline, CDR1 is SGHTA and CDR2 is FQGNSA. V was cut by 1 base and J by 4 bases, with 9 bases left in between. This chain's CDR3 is CASSLEGGADTQYF. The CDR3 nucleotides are TGTGCCAGCAGCTTAGAGGGGGGGGCAGATACGCAGTATTTT. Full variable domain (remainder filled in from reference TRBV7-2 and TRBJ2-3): GAGVSQSPSNKVTEKGKDVELRCDPISGHTALYWYRQSLGQGLEFLIYFQGNSAPDKSGLPSDRFSAERTGGSVSTLTIQRTQQEDSAVYLCASSLEGGADTQYFGPGTRLTVL.

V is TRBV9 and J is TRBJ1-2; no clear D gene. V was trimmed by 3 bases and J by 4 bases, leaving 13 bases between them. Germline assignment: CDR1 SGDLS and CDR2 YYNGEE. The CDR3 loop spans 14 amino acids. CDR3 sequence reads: CASSDREALYGYTF. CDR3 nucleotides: TGTGCCAGCAGCGATCGGGAAGCCCTCTATGGCTACACCTTC.

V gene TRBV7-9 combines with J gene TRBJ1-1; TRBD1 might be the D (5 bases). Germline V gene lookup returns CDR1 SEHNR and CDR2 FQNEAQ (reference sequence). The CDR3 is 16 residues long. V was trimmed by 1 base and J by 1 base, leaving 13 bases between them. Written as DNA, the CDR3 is TGTGCCAGCAGCTTAGGGTGGCGGGGGAGGAACACTGAAGCTTTCTTT. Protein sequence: CASSLGWRGRNTEAFF.